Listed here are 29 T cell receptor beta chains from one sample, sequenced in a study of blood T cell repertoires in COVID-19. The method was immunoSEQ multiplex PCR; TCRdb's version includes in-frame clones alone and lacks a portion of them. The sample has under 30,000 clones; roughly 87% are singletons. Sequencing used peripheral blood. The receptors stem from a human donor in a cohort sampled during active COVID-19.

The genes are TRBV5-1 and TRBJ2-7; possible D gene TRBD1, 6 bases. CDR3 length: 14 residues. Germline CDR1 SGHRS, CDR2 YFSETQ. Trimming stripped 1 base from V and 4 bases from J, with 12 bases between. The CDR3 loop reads CASSLTGSTYEQYF. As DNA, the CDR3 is TGCGCCAGCAGCTTGACAGGGAGTACGTACGAGCAGTACTTC.

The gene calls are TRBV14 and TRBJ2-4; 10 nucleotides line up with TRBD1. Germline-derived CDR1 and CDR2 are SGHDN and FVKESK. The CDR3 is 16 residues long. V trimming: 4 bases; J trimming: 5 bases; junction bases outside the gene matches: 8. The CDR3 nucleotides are TGTGCCAGCAGCCCGACAGGGGGCTATGTCCAAAACATTCAGTACTTC. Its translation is CASSPTGGYVQNIQYF.

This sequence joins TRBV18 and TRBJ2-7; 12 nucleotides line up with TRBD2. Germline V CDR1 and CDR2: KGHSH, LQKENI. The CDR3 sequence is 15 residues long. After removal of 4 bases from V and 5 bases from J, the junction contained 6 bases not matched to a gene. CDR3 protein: CASSLTSGGPHEQYF. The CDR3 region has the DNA TGTGCCAGCTCACTTACTAGCGGGGGGCCGCACGAGCAGTACTTC.

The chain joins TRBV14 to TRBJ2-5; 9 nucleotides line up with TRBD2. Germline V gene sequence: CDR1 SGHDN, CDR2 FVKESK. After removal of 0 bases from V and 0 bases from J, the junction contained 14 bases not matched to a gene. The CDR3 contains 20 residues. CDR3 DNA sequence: TGTGCCAGCAGCCAAGAAGGTGGGCTAGCGGGGCAATTGTACCAAGAGACCCAGTACTTC. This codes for CASSQEGGLAGQLYQETQYF.

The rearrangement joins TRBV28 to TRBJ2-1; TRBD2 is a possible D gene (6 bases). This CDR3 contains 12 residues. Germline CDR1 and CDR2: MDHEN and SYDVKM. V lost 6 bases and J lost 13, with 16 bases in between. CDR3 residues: CASSPDTGGQFF. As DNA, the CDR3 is TGTGCCAGCAGCCCTGACACCGGGGGACAGTTCTTC. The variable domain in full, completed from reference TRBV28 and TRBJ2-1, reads DVKVTQSSRYLVKRTGEKVFLECVQDMDHENMFWYRQDPGLGLRLIYFSYDVKMKEKGDIPEGYSVSREKKERFSLILESASTNQTSMYLCASSPDTGGQFFGPGTRLTVL.

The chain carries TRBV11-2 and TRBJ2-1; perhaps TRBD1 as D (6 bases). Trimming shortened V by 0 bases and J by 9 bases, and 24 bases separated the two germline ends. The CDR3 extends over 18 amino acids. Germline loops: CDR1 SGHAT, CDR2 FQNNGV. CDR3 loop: CASSLDSGQGPHFGEQFF. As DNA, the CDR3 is TGTGCCAGCAGCTTAGATTCTGGTCAGGGGCCCCATTTTGGTGAGCAGTTCTTC. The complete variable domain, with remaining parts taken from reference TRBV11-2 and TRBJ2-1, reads EAGVAQSPRYKIIEKRQSVAFWCNPISGHATLYWYQQILGQGPKLLIQFQNNGVVDDSQLPKDRFSAERLKGVDSTLKIQPAKLEDSAVYLCASSLDSGQGPHFGEQFFGPGTRLTVL.

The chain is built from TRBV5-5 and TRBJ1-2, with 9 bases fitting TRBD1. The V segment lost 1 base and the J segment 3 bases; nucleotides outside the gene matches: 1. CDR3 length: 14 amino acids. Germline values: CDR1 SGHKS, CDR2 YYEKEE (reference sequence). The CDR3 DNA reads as TGTGCCAGCAGCTTGTGGGACAGGGACTATGGCTACACCTTC. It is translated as CASSLWDRDYGYTF.

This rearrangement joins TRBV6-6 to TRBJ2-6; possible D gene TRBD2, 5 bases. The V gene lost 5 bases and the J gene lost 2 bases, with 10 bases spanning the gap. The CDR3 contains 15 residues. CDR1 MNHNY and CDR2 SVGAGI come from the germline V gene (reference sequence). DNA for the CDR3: TGTGCCAGCAGTCTTACCGGGACTGGGGCCAACGTCCTGACTTTC. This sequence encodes CASSLTGTGANVLTF.

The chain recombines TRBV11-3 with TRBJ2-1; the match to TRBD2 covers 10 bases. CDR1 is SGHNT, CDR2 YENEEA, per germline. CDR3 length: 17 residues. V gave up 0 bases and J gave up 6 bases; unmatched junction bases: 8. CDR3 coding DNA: TGTGCCAGCAGCTTAGACGGACCTAGCGGGGGCCCCAATGAGCAGTTCTTC. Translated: CASSLDGPSGGPNEQFF.

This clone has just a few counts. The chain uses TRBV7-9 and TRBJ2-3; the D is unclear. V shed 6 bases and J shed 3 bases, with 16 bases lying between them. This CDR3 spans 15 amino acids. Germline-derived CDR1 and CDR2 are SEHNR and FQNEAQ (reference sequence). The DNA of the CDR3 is TGTGCCAGCAGATTGGGTTCGGTGCGGACAGATACGCAGTATTTT. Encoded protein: CASRLGSVRTDTQYF.

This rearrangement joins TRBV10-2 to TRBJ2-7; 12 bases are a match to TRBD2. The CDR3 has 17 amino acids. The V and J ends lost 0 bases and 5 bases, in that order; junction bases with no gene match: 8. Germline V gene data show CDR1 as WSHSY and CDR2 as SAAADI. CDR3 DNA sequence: TGCGCCAGCAGTGAGTCAAGGGCTAGCGGGGGGGCGGACGAGCAGTACTTC. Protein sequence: CASSESRASGGADEQYF.

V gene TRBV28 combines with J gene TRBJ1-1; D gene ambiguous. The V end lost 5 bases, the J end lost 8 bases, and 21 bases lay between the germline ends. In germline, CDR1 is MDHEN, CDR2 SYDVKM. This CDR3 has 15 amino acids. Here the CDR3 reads CASSLPDKAATEAFF. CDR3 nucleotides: TGTGCCAGCAGTCTACCCGACAAGGCCGCCACGGAAGCTTTCTTT.

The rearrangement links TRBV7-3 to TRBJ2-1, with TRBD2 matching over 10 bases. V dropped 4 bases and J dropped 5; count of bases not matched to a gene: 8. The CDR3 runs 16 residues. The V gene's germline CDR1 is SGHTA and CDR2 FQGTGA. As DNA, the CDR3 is TGTGCCAGCAGCTCTCCGGGACTAGCGCTGAACAATGAGCAGTTCTTC. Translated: CASSSPGLALNNEQFF.

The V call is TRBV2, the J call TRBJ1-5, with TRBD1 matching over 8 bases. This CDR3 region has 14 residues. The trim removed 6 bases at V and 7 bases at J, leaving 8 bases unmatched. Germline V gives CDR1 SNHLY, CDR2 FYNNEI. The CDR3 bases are TGTGCCAGCAGCGGGACAGGTCTTGCCCAGCCCCAGCATTTT. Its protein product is CASSGTGLAQPQHF. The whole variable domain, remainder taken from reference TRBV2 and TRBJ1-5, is EPEVTQTPSHQVTQMGQEVILRCVPISNHLYFYWYRQILGQKVEFLVSFYNNEISEKSEIFDDQFSVERPDGSNFTLKIRSTKLEDSAMYFCASSGTGLAQPQHFGDGTRLSIL.

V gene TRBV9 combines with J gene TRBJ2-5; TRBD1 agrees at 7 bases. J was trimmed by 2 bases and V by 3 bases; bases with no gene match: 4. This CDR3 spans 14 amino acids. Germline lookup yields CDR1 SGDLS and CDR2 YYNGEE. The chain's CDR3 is CASSAPGQQETQYF. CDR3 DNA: TGTGCCAGCAGCGCCCCGGGACAGCAAGAGACCCAGTACTTC.

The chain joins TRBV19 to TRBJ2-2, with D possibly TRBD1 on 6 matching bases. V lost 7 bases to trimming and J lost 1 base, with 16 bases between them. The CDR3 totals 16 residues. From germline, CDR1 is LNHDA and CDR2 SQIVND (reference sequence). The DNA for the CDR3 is TGTGCCAGTATGCTACAGGGATTCCTGAACACCGGGGAGCTGTTTTTT. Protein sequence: CASMLQGFLNTGELFF.

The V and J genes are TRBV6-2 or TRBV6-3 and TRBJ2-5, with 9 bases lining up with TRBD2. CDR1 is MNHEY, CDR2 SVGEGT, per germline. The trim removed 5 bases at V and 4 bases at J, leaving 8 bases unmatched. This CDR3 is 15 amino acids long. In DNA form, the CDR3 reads TGTGCCAGCAGTGGGTCTAGCGGGGCTATAGAGACCCAGTACTTC. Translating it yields CASSGSSGAIETQYF.

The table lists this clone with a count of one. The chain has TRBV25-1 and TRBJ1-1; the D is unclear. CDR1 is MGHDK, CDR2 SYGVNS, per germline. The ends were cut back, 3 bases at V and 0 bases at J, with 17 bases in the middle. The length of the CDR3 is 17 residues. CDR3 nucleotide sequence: TGTGCCAGCAGTGAGTCTCCACGGAGAACGATGAACACTGAAGCTTTCTTT. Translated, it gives CASSESPRRTMNTEAFF.

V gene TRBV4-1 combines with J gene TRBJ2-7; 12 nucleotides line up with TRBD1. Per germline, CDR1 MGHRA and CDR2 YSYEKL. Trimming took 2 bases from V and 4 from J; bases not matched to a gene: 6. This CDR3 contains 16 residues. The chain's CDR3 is CASSQRWGQGAYEQYF. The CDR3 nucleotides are TGCGCCAGCAGCCAACGTTGGGGACAGGGGGCATACGAGCAGTACTTC.

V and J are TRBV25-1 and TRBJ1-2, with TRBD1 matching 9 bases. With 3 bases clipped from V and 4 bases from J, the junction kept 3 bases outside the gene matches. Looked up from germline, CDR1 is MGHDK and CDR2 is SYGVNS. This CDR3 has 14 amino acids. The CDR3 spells CASSERDRAYGYTF. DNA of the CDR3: TGTGCCAGCAGTGAGAGGGACAGGGCCTATGGCTACACCTTC.

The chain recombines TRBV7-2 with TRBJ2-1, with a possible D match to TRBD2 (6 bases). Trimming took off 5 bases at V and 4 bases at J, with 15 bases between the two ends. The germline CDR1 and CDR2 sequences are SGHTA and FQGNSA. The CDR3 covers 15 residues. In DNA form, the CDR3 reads TGTGCCAGCAGCCTTACCGGGGGTTCATACAATGAGCAGTTCTTC. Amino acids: CASSLTGGSYNEQFF.

The CDR3, as DNA: TGCGCCAGCAGCTTGGCCCAGGGTATGGGATATGGCTACACCTTC. This translates into CASSLAQGMGYGYTF. The V gene is TRBV5-1, the J gene TRBJ1-2, with D perhaps matching TRBD1 (5 bases). Per the germline V gene, CDR1 is SGHRS and CDR2 is YFSETQ. This CDR3 is built from 15 residues. Trimming cost V 0 bases and J 5 bases, with 14 bases left between them.

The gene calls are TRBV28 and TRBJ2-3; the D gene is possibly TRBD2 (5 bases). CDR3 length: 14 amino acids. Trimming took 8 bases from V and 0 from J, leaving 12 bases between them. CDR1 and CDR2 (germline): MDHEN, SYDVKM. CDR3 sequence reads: CASSYEGSTDTQYF. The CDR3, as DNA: TGTGCCAGCTCATATGAGGGAAGCACAGATACGCAGTATTTT.

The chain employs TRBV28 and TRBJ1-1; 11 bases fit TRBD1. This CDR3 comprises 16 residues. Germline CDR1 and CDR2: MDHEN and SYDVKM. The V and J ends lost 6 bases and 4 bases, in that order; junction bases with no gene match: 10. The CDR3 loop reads CASSFGQGAKVTEAFF. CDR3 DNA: TGTGCCAGCAGCTTCGGACAGGGGGCGAAGGTCACTGAAGCTTTCTTT.

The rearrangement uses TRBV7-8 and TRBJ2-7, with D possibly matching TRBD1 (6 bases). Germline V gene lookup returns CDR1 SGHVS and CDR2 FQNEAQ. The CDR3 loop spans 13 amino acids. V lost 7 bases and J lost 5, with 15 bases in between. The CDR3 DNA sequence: TGTGCCAGCACAGGACAGTATCTAAACGAGCAGTACTTC. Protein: CASTGQYLNEQYF.

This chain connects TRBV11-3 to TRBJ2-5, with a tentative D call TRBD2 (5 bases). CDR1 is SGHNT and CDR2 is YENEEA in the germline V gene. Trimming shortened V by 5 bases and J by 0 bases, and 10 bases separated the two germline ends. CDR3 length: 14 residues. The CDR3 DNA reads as TGTGCCAGCAGCCTAGCCGGGGACCAAGAGACCCAGTACTTC. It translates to CASSLAGDQETQYF.

The CDR3 reads CASSLTTSGGAGSNEQFF. The CDR3 DNA is TGTGCCAGCAGCTTAACGACGAGCGGGGGGGCCGGAAGCAATGAGCAGTTCTTC. J is TRBJ2-1 and V is TRBV7-3, with 10 bases identical to TRBD2. Germline trimming cut 0 bases from V and 6 bases from J; bases unmatched to any gene: 11. Germline CDR1 reads SGHTA; CDR2 reads FQGTGA. This CDR3 has 18 amino acids.

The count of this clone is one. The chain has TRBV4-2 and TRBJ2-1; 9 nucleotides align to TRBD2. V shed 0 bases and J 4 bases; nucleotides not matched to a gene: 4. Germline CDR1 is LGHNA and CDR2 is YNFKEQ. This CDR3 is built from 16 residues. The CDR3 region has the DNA TGTGCCAGCAGCCAAGAGTCGGGACTAGCATACAATGAGCAGTTCTTC. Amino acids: CASSQESGLAYNEQFF.

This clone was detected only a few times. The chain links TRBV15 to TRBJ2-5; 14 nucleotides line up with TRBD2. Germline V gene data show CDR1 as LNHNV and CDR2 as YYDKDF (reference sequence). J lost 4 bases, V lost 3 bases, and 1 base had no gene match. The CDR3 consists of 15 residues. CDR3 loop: CATSRTSGGAETQYF. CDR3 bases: TGTGCCACCAGCAGGACTAGCGGGGGGGCAGAGACCCAGTACTTC.